This T cell receptor (beta chain) emerged from a study of T cell responses to AZD1222 COVID-19 vaccine. The protocol was immunoSEQ multiplex PCR, while the TCRdb copy is restricted to in-frame clones and leaves out a portion. Of roughly 140,000 clones listed, roughly 88% are singletons. This TCR derives from an adult in good health. The source material was peripheral blood, sampled on day 0 of AZD1222 vaccination.

CDR3 in DNA: TGTGCCAGCAGCTTAATGGGGGGGACAGGTCCAGATACGCAGTATTTT. This codes for CASSLMGGTGPDTQYF. V usage is TRBV7-3 and J usage is TRBJ2-3; TRBD1 might be the D (8 bases). The CDR3 loop spans 16 amino acids. V was cut by 1 base and J by 4 bases, with 15 bases left in between. Germline V CDR1 and CDR2: SGHTA, FQGTGA.